The 28 T cell receptor beta chains below were found in one sample sequenced in a study of blood T cell repertoires in COVID-19. Some clones are missing from TCRdb's copy, which holds only in-frame ones; the method was immunoSEQ multiplex PCR. The sample has approximately 180,000 clones, around 73% seen once; the top ten hold 17%. The sample was PBMCs or T cells enriched from blood (not recorded which). All receptors come from a woman aged 45-59 years who had recovered from COVID-19.

V is TRBV6-2 or TRBV6-3 and J is TRBJ1-1; possible D gene TRBD1, 6 bases. Trimming left V 3 bases short and J 2 bases short, with 16 bases between. The CDR3 has 16 residues. Germline loops: CDR1 MNHEY, CDR2 SVGEGT. The CDR3 loop is CASSYNLWTANTEAFF. The CDR3 DNA sequence: TGTGCCAGCAGTTATAACCTCTGGACAGCTAACACTGAAGCTTTCTTT.

The V and J genes are TRBV12-5 and TRBJ2-1, with 9 bases aligning to TRBD1. Germline lookup yields CDR1 LGHNT and CDR2 FRNRAP. Trimming at V came to 6 bases and at J to 9 bases, leaving 6 bases not matched to a gene. This CDR3 spans 13 amino acids. The CDR3 reads CASGTTGGTEQFF. The DNA of the CDR3 is TGTGCTAGTGGAACTACAGGGGGCACTGAGCAGTTCTTC.

J is TRBJ1-5 and V is TRBV19; 7 bases map to TRBD1. CDR1 is LNHDA, CDR2 SQIVND, per germline (reference sequence). This CDR3 is 16 amino acids long. Germline trimming cut 7 bases from V and 3 bases from J; bases unmatched to any gene: 12. CDR3 sequence: CASTEFLDRDNQPQHF. As DNA, the CDR3 is TGTGCCAGTACCGAATTCTTAGACAGGGACAATCAGCCCCAGCATTTT.

The V call is TRBV2, the J call TRBJ2-7; D possibly corresponds to TRBD1 (7 bases). V was clipped by 7 bases and J by 4 bases, with 17 bases between them. The CDR3 runs 14 residues. CDR1 is SNHLY and CDR2 is FYNNEI in the germline V gene. The CDR3 nucleotides are TGTGCCAGCAATCTGGGCAGGGGGGCTTACGAGCAGTACTTC. This gives the protein CASNLGRGAYEQYF.

This clone was counted only a few times. The chain recombines TRBV7-8 with TRBJ2-6; D is perhaps TRBD2 (5 bases). Germline-derived CDR1 and CDR2 are SGHVS and FQNEAQ. CDR3 length: 19 amino acids. V lost 5 bases, J lost 1 base, and 21 bases lay in between. This CDR3 is CASSPRTFSSGSGANVLTF. The CDR3 nucleotides are TGTGCCAGCAGCCCCCGGACCTTTTCCTCGGGGTCTGGGGCCAACGTCCTGACTTTC. The whole variable domain, filled in from reference TRBV7-8 and TRBJ2-6, reads GAGVSQSPRYKVAKRGQDVALRCDPISGHVSLFWYQQALGQGPEFLTYFQNEAQLDKSGLPSDRFFAERPEGSVSTLKIQRTQQEDSAVYLCASSPRTFSSGSGANVLTFGAGSRLTVL.

The chain links TRBV29-1 to TRBJ1-2, with TRBD1 identical over 7 bases. Germline lookup yields CDR1 SQVTM and CDR2 ANQGSEA. The CDR3 spans 12 residues. J lost 8 bases, V lost 6 bases, and 9 bases had no gene match. CDR3 in DNA: TGCAGCGTCGAAACTGACAGGGACGGCTACACCTTC. This gives the protein CSVETDRDGYTF.

This clone has just one count. The chain recombines TRBV5-1 with TRBJ2-4; 10 nucleotides agree with TRBD1. This CDR3 contains 14 residues. The trim removed 3 bases at V and 4 bases at J, leaving 1 base unmatched. Germline assignment: CDR1 SGHRS and CDR2 YFSETQ. The CDR3 nucleotides are TGCGCCAGCAGCTCGGGACAGGGGAAAAACATTCAGTACTTC. This codes for CASSSGQGKNIQYF.

The chain combines TRBV11-2 with TRBJ1-3, with D possibly matching TRBD1 (6 bases). This CDR3 comprises 19 residues. V lost 1 base and J lost 0, with 19 bases in between. Germline V CDR1 and CDR2: SGHAT, FQNNGV. Here the CDR3 reads CASSLATVGQRRSGNTIYF. The CDR3 DNA reads as TGTGCCAGCAGCTTAGCCACGGTCGGACAGCGTCGCTCTGGAAACACCATATATTTT.

The chain joins TRBV20-1 to TRBJ1-6, with no clear D. From germline, CDR1 is DFQATT and CDR2 SNEGSKA (reference sequence). This CDR3 is built from 11 residues. The V end lost 0 bases, the J end lost 14 bases, and 8 bases lay between the germline ends. The CDR3 region has the DNA TGCAGTGCTAGAGACCGGGGTACCCTCCACTTT. Amino acids: CSARDRGTLHF.

This chain joins TRBV7-3 and TRBJ2-1, with TRBD2 as a possible D gene (6 bases). The length of the CDR3 is 19 residues. CDR1 and CDR2 (germline): SGHTA, FQGTGA. Trimming took 0 bases from V and 2 from J, leaving 20 bases between them. CDR3 coding DNA: TGTGCCAGCAGCTTAACGCCGCCTAGGCGGGAACTGACCTACAATGAGCAGTTCTTC. Translation: CASSLTPPRRELTYNEQFF.

This clone was picked up one time. J is TRBJ1-6 and V is TRBV7-9, with TRBD1 identical over 12 bases. CDR3 length equals 15 residues. V shed 5 bases and J 9 bases; nucleotides not matched to a gene: 5. The germline CDR1 and CDR2 sequences are SEHNR and FQNEAQ (reference sequence). The chain's CDR3 is CASSQWDRGRSPLHF. CDR3 DNA sequence: TGTGCCAGCAGCCAATGGGACAGGGGGCGTTCACCCCTCCACTTT.

This chain uses TRBV28 with TRBJ2-5, with a tentative D call TRBD2 (6 bases). The germline CDR1 and CDR2 sequences are MDHEN and SYDVKM. V was shortened by 10 bases and J by 6 bases, with 24 bases between the two germline ends. The CDR3 loop spans 15 amino acids. CDR3 DNA: TGTGCCACCCTTTCGGACGTGCGGGATTTCAAGACCCAGTACTTC. As protein: CATLSDVRDFKTQYF.

The chain uses TRBV2 and TRBJ2-1, with 7 bases aligning to TRBD1. V lost 4 bases, J lost 1 base, and 10 bases stayed unmatched. The CDR3 loop spans 17 amino acids. Germline V gene lookup returns CDR1 SNHLY and CDR2 FYNNEI. The chain's CDR3 is CASSVRGGRWSYNEQFF. CDR3 sequence (DNA): TGTGCCAGCAGTGTTCGAGGGGGCAGGTGGTCCTACAATGAGCAGTTCTTC.

The chain joins TRBV6-1 to TRBJ1-5; 7 positions agree with TRBD1. The CDR3 has 14 residues. Germline V gives CDR1 MNHNS, CDR2 SASEGT. The V segment lost 6 bases and the J segment 7 bases; nucleotides outside the gene matches: 9. The CDR3 is CASSQTGLRQPQHF. In nucleotides, the CDR3 is TGTGCCAGCAGCCAGACAGGGTTACGGCAGCCCCAGCATTTT.

The chain employs TRBV5-4 and TRBJ2-3, with D perhaps matching TRBD1 (6 bases). This CDR3 is 15 amino acids long. Germline CDR1 reads SGHNT; CDR2 reads YYREEE (reference sequence). The ends were cut back, 4 bases at V and 5 bases at J, with 17 bases in the middle. The CDR3: CASSRIPDREDTQYF. The CDR3 DNA sequence: TGTGCCAGCAGCCGAATACCGGACAGAGAAGATACGCAGTATTTT.

The chain combines TRBV29-1 with TRBJ2-5; TRBD1 aligns across 10 bases. Germline CDR1 SQVTM, CDR2 ANQGSEA. The length of the CDR3 is 14 residues. V trimming: 6 bases; J trimming: 5 bases; junction bases outside the gene matches: 9. The CDR3 DNA sequence: TGCAGCGTCCGGGACAGGGGCGCTTATGAGACCCAGTACTTC. This encodes CSVRDRGAYETQYF.

This clone was picked up one time. The chain joins TRBV4-1 to TRBJ2-5; D is unresolved. There are 19 residues in the CDR3. Germline values: CDR1 MGHRA, CDR2 YSYEKL. With 5 bases removed from V and 2 bases from J, the gap between germline ends came to 27 bases. The CDR3 spells CASSSPRRAWFRLQETQYF. The CDR3 DNA is TGCGCCAGCAGCTCACCCCGGCGCGCATGGTTTAGACTTCAAGAGACCCAGTACTTC.

The rearrangement uses TRBV7-9 and TRBJ1-2, with 12 nucleotides matching TRBD1. Per germline, CDR1 SEHNR and CDR2 FQNEAQ (reference sequence). V was clipped by 7 bases and J by 3 bases; unmatched bases: 6. The CDR3 is 15 residues long. As DNA, the CDR3 is TGTGCCAGCAACCCGGGACAGGGGGCGCACTATGGCTACACCTTC. Its translation is CASNPGQGAHYGYTF.

This chain connects TRBV7-2 to TRBJ1-1; D is uncertain. The V end lost 3 bases, the J end lost 1 base, and 12 bases lay between the germline ends. This CDR3 region has 15 residues. Germline V CDR1 and CDR2: SGHTA, FQGNSA. CDR3 residues: CASSFGVGQNTEAFF. CDR3 nucleotide sequence: TGTGCCAGCAGCTTCGGAGTGGGTCAGAACACTGAAGCTTTCTTT.

This chain uses TRBV19 with TRBJ2-2; no clear D gene. The V and J ends lost 7 bases and 0 bases respectively, with 12 bases between them. The V gene's germline CDR1 is LNHDA and CDR2 SQIVND (reference sequence). CDR3 length: 15 amino acids. The CDR3 loop reads CASTQYIANTGELFF. In nucleotides, the CDR3 is TGTGCCAGTACACAGTACATCGCGAACACCGGGGAGCTGTTTTTT.

The V gene is TRBV18, the J gene TRBJ2-4; TRBD1 is a possible D gene (5 bases). CDR3 length equals 13 residues. Trimming removed 6 bases at V and 8 bases at J, with 14 bases between. The germline CDR1 and CDR2 sequences are KGHSH and LQKENI. The CDR3 loop is CASSAAVGDIQYF. The CDR3 coding sequence is TGTGCCAGCTCCGCAGCCGTAGGGGACATTCAGTACTTC.

CDR3 nucleotide sequence: TGTGCCAGCAGTTTAAAGGCTAGCGGGAGATACAATGAGCAGTTCTTC. It yields the protein CASSLKASGRYNEQFF. The chain combines TRBV27 with TRBJ2-1; 10 positions match TRBD2. Germline CDR1 is MNHEY and CDR2 is SMNVEV (reference sequence). This CDR3 is 16 amino acids long. V was clipped by 2 bases and J by 4 bases; unmatched bases: 5.

The chain joins TRBV12-3 or TRBV12-4 to TRBJ1-3, with 8 bases aligning to TRBD1. The CDR3 is 13 residues long. V lost 4 bases to trimming and J lost 8 bases; unmatched junction nucleotides: 4. Written as DNA, the CDR3 is TGTGCCAGCAGTTCCGGACAGGGAGACACCATATATTTT. Its protein product is CASSSGQGDTIYF.

The rearrangement links TRBV3-1 (or the pseudogene TRBV3-2) to TRBJ1-1; D is possibly TRBD1 (6 bases). The CDR3 is 13 residues long. Trimming took 4 bases from V and 9 from J, leaving 15 bases between them. CDR1 is LGHDT, CDR2 YNNKEL, per germline (reference sequence). The CDR3 bases are TGTGCCAGCAGCCCGCAGACAGGCCGAAAAGCTTTCTTT. Translation gives CASSPQTGRKAFF.

The V gene is TRBV6-1, the J gene TRBJ2-1; 10 bases fit TRBD2. The CDR3 runs 16 residues. Germline-derived CDR1 and CDR2 are MNHNS and SASEGT. Germline trimming cut 2 bases from V and 7 bases from J; bases unmatched to any gene: 8. Written as DNA, the CDR3 is TGTGCCAGCAGTGAACAGCCGGGACTAGCGATGAATGAGCAGTTCTTC. This gives the protein CASSEQPGLAMNEQFF.

The chain links TRBV12-3 or TRBV12-4 to TRBJ2-5; tentatively, D is TRBD2 (6 bases). Trimming took 1 base from V and 5 from J, leaving 8 bases between them. CDR3 length: 13 residues. The CDR3 DNA sequence: TGTGCCAGCAGTTTAGTAGGGAGGGAGACCCAGTACTTC. Translating it yields CASSLVGRETQYF.

This clone was seen a single time. The chain combines TRBV5-1 with TRBJ2-7; TRBD1 matches 7 bases. Looked up from germline, CDR1 is SGHRS and CDR2 is YFSETQ. This CDR3 is 12 amino acids long. V lost 2 bases and J lost 5; bases outside the gene matches: 1. CDR3 protein: CASSFTGDEQYF. CDR3 bases: TGCGCCAGCAGCTTTACAGGGGACGAGCAGTACTTC. Full variable domain (outside the CDR3, taken from reference TRBV5-1 and TRBJ2-7): KAGVTQTPRYLIKTRGQQVTLSCSPISGHRSVSWYQQTPGQGLQFLFEYFSETQRNKGNFPGRFSGRQFSNSRSEMNVSTLELGDSALYLCASSFTGDEQYFGPGTRLTVT.

J is TRBJ1-2 and V is TRBV4-1; D uncertain. Trimming removed 0 bases from V and 2 bases from J, with 16 bases in between. Germline V lookup: CDR1 MGHRA, CDR2 YSYEKL. The length of the CDR3 is 17 residues. CDR3 nucleotides: TGCGCCAGCAGCCAAGAGATGATTGGGCGATCCAACTATGGCTACACCTTC. It codes for CASSQEMIGRSNYGYTF.